What follows describes a single T cell receptor beta chain. Its antigen is undetermined. Some clones are missing from TCRdb's copy, which holds only in-frame ones; the method was immunoSEQ multiplex PCR. This table has 23,000 or so clones, 72% appearing once. The data are from a study of PD-1 blockade in classical Hodgkin lymphoma. The study's findings and limits: Any patient who commenced nivolumab under 1 year after ASCT was excluded. Diversity in CD4+ TCRs, unlike that measured in CD8+ TCRs, had risen significantly by C4D1.

Germline V CDR1 and CDR2: SGHVT, SQSDAQ. This CDR3 spans 19 amino acids. The V end was cut by 5 bases, the J end by 4 bases, with 29 bases between. Time point meaning: cycle 4 day 1 (C4D1), after six to seven weeks of nivolumab. The patients all showed relapse after autologous stem cell transplantation, while their brentuximab vedotin exposure varied. The chain combines TRBV7-4 with TRBJ2-5, with D perhaps being TRBD1 or TRBD2 (7 bases each). This sample comprised peripheral blood mononuclear cells (PBMCs), obtained before the fourth cycle of nivolumab. This TCR was recovered from a human donor with classical Hodgkin lymphoma. The CDR3 DNA sequence: TGTGCCAGCAGCCCATCCACAGGGGACGCCCCCCGCGGGAGAGAGACCCAGTACTTC. Its protein product is CASSPSTGDAPRGRETQYF.